This record covers a single TCR beta chain. J was trimmed by 13 bases and V by 3 bases; bases with no gene match: 9. There are 13 residues in the CDR3. Germline assignment: CDR1 SGHAT and CDR2 FQNNGV. The data belong to a study of cytomegalovirus exposure and HLA in healthy donors. A multiplex PCR was run with 60 Vbeta primers and 13 Jbeta primers. Method: immunoSEQ multiplex PCR; TCRdb's copy keeps in-frame clones and lacks some. The data show about 130,000 clones, roughly 80% seen once. This rearrangement joins TRBV11-2 to TRBJ1-2, with TRBD1 identical over 9 bases. Material: PBMCs. The receptor was isolated from a man in his late teens or twenties in good health and CMV-seropositive. The CDR3, as DNA: TGTGCCAGCAGCTTGAGACAGGGGGTGGCTACCACCTTC. It yields the protein CASSLRQGVATTF. Full variable domain (remainder filled in from reference TRBV11-2 and TRBJ1-2): EAGVAQSPRYKIIEKRQSVAFWCNPISGHATLYWYQQILGQGPKLLIQFQNNGVVDDSQLPKDRFSAERLKGVDSTLKIQPAKLEDSAVYLCASSLRQGVATTFGSGTRLTVV.